A selection of T cell receptor beta chains follows, all from one sample in a study of blood T cell repertoires in COVID-19. The repertoire was sequenced with immunoSEQ multiplex PCR; TCRdb's copy has only in-frame clones and lacks some. Among roughly 81,000 clones listed, roughly 86% were seen once. Sample: peripheral blood. These TCRs come from a man between 40 and 49 years old with acute or convalescent COVID-19. CDR3s include the opening cysteine and the closing phenylalanine or tryptophan. Each record gives: clone size, V gene, J gene, CDR3 protein. Some rows mark clone size as missing; the rest say once, few, many or name a class of expanded clone.

-	TRBV30	TRBJ1-2	CAWSTLRGMGGYTF
-	TRBV27	TRBJ1-5	CASSKQGPNQPQHF
few	TRBV2	TRBJ1-4	CASSWGQGSEKLFF
-	TRBV6-2/TRBV6-3	TRBJ2-1	CASSRLAGYNEQFF
-	TRBV3-1/TRBV3-2	TRBJ2-1	CASSPGLGFNEQFF
-	TRBV12-3/TRBV12-4	TRBJ1-2	CASRPGGVDGYTF
-	TRBV6-5	TRBJ2-7	CASSLGLAGSYEQYF
-	TRBV11-1	TRBJ1-1	CASSLSEGNTEAFF
-	TRBV12-3/TRBV12-4	TRBJ1-5	CASSFGNQPQHF
-	TRBV11-2	TRBJ1-3	CASSTGLATGNTIYF
once	TRBV10-3	TRBJ1-1	CAISESGGAGTEAFF
-	TRBV15	TRBJ1-3	CATSRDFTGGLRNTIYF
-	TRBV18	TRBJ1-1	CASYESTGKGTEAFF
-	TRBV24-1	TRBJ2-5	CATSAATGAGETQYF
-	TRBV29-1	TRBJ1-2	CSVYSSNYGYTF
-	TRBV3-1/TRBV3-2	TRBJ2-1	CASSQLRSSYNEQFF
-	TRBV5-4	TRBJ1-1	CASSLMGSWNTEAFF